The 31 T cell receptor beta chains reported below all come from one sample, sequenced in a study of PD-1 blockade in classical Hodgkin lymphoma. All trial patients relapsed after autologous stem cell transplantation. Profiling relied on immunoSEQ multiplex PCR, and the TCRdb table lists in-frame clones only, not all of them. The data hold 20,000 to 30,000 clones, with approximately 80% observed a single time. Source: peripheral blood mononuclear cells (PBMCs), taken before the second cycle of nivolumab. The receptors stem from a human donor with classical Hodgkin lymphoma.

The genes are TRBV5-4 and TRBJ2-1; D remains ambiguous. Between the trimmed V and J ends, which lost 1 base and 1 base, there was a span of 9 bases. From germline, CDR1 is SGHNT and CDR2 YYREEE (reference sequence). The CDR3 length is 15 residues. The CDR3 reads CASSLSLGSYNEQFF. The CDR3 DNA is TGTGCCAGCAGCTTGTCCCTTGGGTCCTACAATGAGCAGTTCTTC.

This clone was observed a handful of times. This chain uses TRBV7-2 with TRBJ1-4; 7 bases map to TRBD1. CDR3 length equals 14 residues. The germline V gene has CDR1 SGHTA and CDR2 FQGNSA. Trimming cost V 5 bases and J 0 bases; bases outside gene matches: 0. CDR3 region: CASSQGATNEKLFF. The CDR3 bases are TGTGCCAGCAGCCAGGGGGCAACTAATGAAAAACTGTTTTTT.

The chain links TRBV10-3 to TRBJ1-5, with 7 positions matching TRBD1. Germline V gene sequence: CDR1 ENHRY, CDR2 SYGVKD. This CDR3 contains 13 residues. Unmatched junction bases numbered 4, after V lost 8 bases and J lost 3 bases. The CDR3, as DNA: TGTGCCATCGGAGACAGGGCCAATCAGCCCCAGCATTTT. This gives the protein CAIGDRANQPQHF.

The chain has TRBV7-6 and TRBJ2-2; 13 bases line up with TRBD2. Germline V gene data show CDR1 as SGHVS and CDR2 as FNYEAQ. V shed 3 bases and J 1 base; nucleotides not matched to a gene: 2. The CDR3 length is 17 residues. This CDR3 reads CASSFGLAGVNTGELFF. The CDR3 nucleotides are TGTGCCAGCAGCTTTGGACTAGCGGGGGTGAACACCGGGGAGCTGTTTTTT. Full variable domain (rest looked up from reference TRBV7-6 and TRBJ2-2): GAGVSQSPRYKVTKRGQDVALRCDPISGHVSLYWYRQALGQGPEFLTYFNYEAQQDKSGLPNDRFSAERPEGSISTLTIQRTEQRDSAMYRCASSFGLAGVNTGELFFGEGSRLTVL.

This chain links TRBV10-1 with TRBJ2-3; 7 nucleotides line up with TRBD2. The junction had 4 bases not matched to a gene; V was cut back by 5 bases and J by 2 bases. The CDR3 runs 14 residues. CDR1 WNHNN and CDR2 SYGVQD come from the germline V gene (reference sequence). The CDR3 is CASSKAGFTDTQYF. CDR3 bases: TGCGCCAGCAGTAAAGCGGGGTTCACAGATACGCAGTATTTT.

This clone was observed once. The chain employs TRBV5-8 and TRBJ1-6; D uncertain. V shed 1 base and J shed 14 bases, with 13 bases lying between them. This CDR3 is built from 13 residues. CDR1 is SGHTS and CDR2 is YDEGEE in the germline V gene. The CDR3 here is CASSLLSPGSLHF. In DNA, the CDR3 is TGTGCCAGCAGCTTGTTGTCTCCGGGGTCCCTCCACTTT. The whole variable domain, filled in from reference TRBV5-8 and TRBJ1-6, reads EAGVTQSPTHLIKTRGQQATLRCSPISGHTSVYWYQQALGLGLQFLLWYDEGEERNRGNFPPRFSGRQFPNYSSELNVNALELEDSALYLCASSLLSPGSLHFGNGTRLTVT.

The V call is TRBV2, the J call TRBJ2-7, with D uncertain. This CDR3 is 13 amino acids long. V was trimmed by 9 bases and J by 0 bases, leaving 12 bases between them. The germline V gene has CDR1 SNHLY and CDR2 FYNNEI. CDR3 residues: CASDGPLSYEQYF. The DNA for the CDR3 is TGTGCCAGTGATGGGCCCCTCTCCTACGAGCAGTACTTC.

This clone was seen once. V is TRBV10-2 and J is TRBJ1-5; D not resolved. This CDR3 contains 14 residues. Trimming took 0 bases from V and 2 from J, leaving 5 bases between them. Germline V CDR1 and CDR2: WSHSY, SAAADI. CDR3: CASSESSGNQPQHF. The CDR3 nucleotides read TGCGCCAGCAGTGAGTCGTCAGGCAATCAGCCCCAGCATTTT.

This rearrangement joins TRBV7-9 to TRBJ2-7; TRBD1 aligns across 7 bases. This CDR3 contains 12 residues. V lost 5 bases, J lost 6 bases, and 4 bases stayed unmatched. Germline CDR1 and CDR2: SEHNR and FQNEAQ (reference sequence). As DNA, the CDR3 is TGTGCCAGCAGCACTTACAGGGGCGAGCAGTACTTC. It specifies CASSTYRGEQYF.

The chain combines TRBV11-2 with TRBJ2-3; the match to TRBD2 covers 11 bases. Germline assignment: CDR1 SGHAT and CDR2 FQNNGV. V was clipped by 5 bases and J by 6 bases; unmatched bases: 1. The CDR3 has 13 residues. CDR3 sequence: CASSASGGDTQYF. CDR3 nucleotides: TGTGCCAGCAGCGCTAGCGGGGGGGATACGCAGTATTTT.

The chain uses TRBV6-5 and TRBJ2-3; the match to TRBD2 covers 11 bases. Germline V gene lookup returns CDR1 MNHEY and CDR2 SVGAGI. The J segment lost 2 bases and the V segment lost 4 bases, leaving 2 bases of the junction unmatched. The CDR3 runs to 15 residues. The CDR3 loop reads CASSLAGGFTDTQYF. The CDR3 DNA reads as TGTGCCAGCAGTTTAGCGGGGGGGTTCACAGATACGCAGTATTTT.

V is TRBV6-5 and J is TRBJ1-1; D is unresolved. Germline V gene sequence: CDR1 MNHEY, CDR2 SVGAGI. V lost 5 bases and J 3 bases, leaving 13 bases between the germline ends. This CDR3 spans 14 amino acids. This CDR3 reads CASSRSLRDTEAFF. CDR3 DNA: TGTGCCAGCAGTAGGTCCCTGAGGGACACTGAAGCTTTCTTT.

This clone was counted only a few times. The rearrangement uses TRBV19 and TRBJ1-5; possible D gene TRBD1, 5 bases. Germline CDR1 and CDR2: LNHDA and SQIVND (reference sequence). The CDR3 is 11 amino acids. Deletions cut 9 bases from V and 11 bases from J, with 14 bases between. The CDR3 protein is CASMYAGAQHF. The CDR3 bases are TGTGCCAGCATGTACGCGGGGGCCCAGCATTTT.

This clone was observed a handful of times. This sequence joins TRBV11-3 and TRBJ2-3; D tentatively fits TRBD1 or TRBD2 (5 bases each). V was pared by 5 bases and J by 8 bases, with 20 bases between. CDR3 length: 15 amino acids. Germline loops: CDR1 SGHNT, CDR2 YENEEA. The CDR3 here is CASSPRDVAGSTQYF. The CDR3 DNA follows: TGTGCCAGCAGCCCCCGGGACGTTGCAGGGAGTACGCAGTATTTT.

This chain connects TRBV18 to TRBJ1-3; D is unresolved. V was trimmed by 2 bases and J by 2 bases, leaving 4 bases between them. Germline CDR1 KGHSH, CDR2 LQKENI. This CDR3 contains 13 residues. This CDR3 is CASSPGPGNTIYF. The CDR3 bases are TGTGCCAGCTCACCAGGGCCTGGAAACACCATATATTTT.

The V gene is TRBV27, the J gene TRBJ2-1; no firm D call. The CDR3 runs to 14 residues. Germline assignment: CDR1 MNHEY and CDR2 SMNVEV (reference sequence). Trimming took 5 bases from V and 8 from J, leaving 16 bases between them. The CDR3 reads CASSLDLGGYEQFF. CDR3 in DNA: TGTGCCAGCAGTCTAGATTTGGGCGGCTATGAGCAGTTCTTC.

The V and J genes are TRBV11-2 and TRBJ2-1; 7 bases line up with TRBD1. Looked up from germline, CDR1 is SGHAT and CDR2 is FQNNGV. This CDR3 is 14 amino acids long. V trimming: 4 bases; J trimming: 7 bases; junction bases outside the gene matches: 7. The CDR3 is CASSSLRGQNEQFF. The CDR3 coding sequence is TGTGCCAGCAGCTCCCTGAGGGGGCAGAATGAGCAGTTCTTC.

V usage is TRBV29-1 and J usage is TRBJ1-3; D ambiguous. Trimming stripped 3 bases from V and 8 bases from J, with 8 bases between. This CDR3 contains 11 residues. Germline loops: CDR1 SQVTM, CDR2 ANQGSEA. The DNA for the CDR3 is TGCAGCGTTGATATGGGCCACACCATATATTTT. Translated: CSVDMGHTIYF.

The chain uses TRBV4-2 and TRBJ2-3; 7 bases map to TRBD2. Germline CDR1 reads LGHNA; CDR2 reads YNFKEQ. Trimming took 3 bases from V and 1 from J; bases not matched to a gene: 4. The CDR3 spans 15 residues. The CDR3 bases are TGTGCCAGCAGCCAGGCGGGGGTAGGCACAGATACGCAGTATTTT. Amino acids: CASSQAGVGTDTQYF.

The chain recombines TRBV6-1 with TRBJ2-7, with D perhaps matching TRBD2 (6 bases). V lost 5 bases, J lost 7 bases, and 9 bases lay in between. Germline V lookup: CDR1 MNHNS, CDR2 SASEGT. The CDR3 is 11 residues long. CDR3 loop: CASSYSGEQYF. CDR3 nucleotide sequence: TGTGCCAGCAGTTACAGCGGGGAGCAGTACTTC.

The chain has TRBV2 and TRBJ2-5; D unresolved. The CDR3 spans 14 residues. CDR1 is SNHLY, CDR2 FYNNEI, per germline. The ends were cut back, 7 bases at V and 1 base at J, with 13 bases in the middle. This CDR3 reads CASTSGRLQETQYF. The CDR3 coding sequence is TGTGCCAGCACTTCAGGACGCCTCCAAGAGACCCAGTACTTC.

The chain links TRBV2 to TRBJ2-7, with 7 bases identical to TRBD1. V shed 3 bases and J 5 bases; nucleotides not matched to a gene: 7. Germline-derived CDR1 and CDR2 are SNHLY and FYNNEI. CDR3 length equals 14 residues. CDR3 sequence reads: CASSDVTGRNEQYF. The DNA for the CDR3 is TGTGCCAGCAGTGATGTGACAGGGAGAAACGAGCAGTACTTC. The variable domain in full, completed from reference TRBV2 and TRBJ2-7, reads EPEVTQTPSHQVTQMGQEVILRCVPISNHLYFYWYRQILGQKVEFLVSFYNNEISEKSEIFDDQFSVERPDGSNFTLKIRSTKLEDSAMYFCASSDVTGRNEQYFGPGTRLTVT.

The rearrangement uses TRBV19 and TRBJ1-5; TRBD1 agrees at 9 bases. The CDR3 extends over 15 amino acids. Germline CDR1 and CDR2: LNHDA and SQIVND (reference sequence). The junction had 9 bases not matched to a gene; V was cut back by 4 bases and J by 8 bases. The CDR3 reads CASSNPGTGRKPQHF. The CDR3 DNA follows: TGTGCCAGTAGTAACCCCGGGACAGGGAGAAAGCCCCAGCATTTT.

CDR3 coding DNA: TGTGCCAGCAGCGGGGCGACAGATACGCAGTATTTT. This gives the protein CASSGATDTQYF. This rearrangement joins TRBV5-8 to TRBJ2-3; perhaps TRBD1 as D (5 bases). Germline values: CDR1 SGHTS, CDR2 YDEGEE. V gave up 4 bases and J gave up 3 bases, with 6 bases separating them. The CDR3 is made up of 12 amino acids.

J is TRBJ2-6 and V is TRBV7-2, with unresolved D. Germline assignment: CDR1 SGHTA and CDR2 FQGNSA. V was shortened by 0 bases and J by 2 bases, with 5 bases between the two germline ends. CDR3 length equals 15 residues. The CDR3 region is CASSLAETGANVLTF. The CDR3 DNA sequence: TGTGCCAGCAGCTTAGCAGAGACTGGGGCCAACGTCCTGACTTTC. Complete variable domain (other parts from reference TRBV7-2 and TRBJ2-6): GAGVSQSPSNKVTEKGKDVELRCDPISGHTALYWYRQSLGQGLEFLIYFQGNSAPDKSGLPSDRFSAERTGGSVSTLTIQRTQQEDSAVYLCASSLAETGANVLTFGAGSRLTVL.

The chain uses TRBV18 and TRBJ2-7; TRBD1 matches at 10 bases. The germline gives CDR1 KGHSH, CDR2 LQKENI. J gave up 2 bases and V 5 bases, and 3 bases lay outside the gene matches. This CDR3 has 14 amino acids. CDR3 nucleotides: TGTGCCAGCTCAGCCGACAGGGGGCCCTACGAGCAGTACTTC. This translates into CASSADRGPYEQYF.

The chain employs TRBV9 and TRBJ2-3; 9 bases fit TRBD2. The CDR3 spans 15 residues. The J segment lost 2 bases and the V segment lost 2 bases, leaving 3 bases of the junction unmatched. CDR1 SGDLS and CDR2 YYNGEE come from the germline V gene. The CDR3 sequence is CASSVSGGHTDTQYF. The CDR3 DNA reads TGTGCCAGCAGCGTTAGCGGGGGACACACAGATACGCAGTATTTT.

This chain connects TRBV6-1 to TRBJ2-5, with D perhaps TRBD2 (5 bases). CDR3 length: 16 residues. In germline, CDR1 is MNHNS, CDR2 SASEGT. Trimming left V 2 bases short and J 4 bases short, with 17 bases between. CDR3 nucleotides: TGTGCCAGCAGTGAAAGGTATCGGGGTCCTGGAGAGACCCAGTACTTC. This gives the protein CASSERYRGPGETQYF.

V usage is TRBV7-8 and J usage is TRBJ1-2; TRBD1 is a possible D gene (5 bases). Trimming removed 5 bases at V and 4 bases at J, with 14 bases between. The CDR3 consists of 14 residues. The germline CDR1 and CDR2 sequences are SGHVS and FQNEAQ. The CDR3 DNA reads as TGTGCCAGCAGCCACCAGGGACGGCTCTATGGCTACACCTTC. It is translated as CASSHQGRLYGYTF. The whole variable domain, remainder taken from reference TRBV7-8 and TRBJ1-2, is GAGVSQSPRYKVAKRGQDVALRCDPISGHVSLFWYQQALGQGPEFLTYFQNEAQLDKSGLPSDRFFAERPEGSVSTLKIQRTQQEDSAVYLCASSHQGRLYGYTFGSGTRLTVV.

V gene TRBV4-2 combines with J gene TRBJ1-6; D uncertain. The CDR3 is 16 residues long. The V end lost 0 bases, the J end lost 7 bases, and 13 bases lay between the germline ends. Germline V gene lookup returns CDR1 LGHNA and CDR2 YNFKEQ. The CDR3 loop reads CASSQEGSGRNSPLHF. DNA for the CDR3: TGTGCCAGCAGCCAAGAAGGGAGCGGCAGAAATTCACCCCTCCACTTT.

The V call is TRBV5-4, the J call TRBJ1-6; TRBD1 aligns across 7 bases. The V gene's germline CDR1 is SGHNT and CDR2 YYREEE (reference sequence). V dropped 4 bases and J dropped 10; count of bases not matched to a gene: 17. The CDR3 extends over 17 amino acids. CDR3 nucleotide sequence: TGTGCCAGCAGCCCCGGGGACAGTAACCTAATAGGCTCACCCCTCCACTTT. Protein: CASSPGDSNLIGSPLHF. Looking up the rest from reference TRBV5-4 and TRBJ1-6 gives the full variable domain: ETGVTQSPTHLIKTRGQQVTLRCSSQSGHNTVSWYQQALGQGPQFIFQYYREEENGRGNFPPRFSGLQFPNYSSELNVNALELDDSALYLCASSPGDSNLIGSPLHFGNGTRLTVT.